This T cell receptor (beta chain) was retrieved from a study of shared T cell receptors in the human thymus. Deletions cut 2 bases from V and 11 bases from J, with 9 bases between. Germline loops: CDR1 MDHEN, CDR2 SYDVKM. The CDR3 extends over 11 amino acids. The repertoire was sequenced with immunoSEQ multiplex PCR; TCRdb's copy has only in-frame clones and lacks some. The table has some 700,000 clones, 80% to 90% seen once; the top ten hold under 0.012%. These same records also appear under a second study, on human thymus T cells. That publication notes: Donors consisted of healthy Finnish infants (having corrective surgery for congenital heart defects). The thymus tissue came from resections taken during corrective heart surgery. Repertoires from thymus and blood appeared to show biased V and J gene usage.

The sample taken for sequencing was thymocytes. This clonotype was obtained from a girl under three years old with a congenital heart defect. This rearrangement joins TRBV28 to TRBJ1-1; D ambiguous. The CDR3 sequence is CASSLKLDAFF. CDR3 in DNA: TGTGCCAGCAGTTTAAAGCTAGACGCTTTCTTT.